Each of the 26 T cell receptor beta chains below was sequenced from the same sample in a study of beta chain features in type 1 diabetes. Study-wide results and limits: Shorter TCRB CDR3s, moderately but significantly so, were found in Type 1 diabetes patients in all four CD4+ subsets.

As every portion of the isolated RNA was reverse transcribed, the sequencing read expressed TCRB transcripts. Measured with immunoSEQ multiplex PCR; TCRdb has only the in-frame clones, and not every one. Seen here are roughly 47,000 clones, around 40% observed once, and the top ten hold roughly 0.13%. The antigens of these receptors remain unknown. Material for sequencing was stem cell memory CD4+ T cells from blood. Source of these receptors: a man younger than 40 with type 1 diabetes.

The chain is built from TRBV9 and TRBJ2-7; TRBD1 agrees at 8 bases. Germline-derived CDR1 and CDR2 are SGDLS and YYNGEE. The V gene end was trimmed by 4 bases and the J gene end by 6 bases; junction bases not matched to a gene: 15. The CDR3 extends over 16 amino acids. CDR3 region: CASSSGSGTGWSEQYF. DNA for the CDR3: TGTGCCAGCAGCTCGGGCTCCGGGACAGGATGGAGCGAGCAGTACTTC.

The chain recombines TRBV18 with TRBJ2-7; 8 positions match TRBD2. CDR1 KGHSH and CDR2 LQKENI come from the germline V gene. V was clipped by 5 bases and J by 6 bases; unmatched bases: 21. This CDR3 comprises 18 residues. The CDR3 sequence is CASSVMTSAGVSRAEQYF. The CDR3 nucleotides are TGTGCCAGCTCAGTCATGACCTCAGCGGGAGTATCGAGGGCCGAGCAGTACTTC.

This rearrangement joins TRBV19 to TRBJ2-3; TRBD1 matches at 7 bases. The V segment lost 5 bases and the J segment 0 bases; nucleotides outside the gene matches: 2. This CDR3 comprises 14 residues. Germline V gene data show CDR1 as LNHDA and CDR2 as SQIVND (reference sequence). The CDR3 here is CASSSRGSTDTQYF. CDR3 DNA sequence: TGTGCCAGTAGTTCCAGGGGGAGCACAGATACGCAGTATTTT.

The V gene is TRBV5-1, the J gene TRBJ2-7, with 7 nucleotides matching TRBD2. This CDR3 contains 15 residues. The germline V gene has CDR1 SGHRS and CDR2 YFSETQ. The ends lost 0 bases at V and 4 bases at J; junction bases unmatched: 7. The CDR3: CASSLGTSSGYEQYF. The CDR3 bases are TGCGCCAGCAGCTTGGGGACTAGTTCTGGGTACGAGCAGTACTTC.

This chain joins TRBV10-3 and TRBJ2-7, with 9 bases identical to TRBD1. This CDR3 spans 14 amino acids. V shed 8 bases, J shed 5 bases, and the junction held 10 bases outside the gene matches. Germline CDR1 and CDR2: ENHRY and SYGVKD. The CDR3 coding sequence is TGTGCCATCGGTCAGGACAGGGGTATACACGAGCAGTACTTC. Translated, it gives CAIGQDRGIHEQYF.

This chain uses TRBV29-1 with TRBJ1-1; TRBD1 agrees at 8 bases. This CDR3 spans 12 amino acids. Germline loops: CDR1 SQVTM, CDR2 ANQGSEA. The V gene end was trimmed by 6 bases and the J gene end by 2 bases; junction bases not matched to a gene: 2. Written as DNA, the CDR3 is TGCAGCGTGGACAGGGCTAACACTGAAGCTTTCTTT. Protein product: CSVDRANTEAFF.

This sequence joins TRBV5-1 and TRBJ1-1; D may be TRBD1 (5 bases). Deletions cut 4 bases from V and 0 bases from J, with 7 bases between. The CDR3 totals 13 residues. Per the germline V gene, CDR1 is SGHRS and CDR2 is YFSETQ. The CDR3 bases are TGCGCCAGCAGCCGACAGATGAACACTGAAGCTTTCTTT. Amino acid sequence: CASSRQMNTEAFF.

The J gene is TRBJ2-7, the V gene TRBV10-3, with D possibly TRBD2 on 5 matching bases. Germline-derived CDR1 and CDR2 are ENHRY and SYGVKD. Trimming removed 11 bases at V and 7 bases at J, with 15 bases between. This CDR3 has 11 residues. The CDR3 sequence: CAAGILLEQYF. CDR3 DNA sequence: TGTGCCGCGGGTATCCTTCTAGAGCAGTACTTC.

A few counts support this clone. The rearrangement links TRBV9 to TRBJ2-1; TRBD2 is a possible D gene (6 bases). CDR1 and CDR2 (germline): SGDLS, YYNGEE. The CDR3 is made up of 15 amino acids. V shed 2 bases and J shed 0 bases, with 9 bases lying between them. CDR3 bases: TGTGCCAGCAGCGTGAGACTAGACTCCTACAATGAGCAGTTCTTC. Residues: CASSVRLDSYNEQFF. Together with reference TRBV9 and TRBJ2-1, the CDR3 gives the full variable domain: DSGVTQTPKHLITATGQRVTLRCSPRSGDLSVYWYQQSLDQGLQFLIQYYNGEERAKGNILERFSAQQFPDLHSELNLSSLELGDSALYFCASSVRLDSYNEQFFGPGTRLTVL.

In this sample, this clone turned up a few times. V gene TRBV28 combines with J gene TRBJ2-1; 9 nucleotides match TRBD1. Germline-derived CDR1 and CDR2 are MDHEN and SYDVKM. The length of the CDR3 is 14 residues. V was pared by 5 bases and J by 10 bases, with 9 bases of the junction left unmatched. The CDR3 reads CASSTGQGGGEQFF. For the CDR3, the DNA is TGTGCCAGCAGTACGGGACAGGGAGGTGGGGAGCAGTTCTTC.

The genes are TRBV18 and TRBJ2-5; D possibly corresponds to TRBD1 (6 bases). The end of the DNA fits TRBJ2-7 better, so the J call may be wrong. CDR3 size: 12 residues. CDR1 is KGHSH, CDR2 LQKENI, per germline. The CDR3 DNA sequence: TGTGCCAGCTCTCCTACAGGGTACGAGCAGTACTTC. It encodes CASSPTGYEQYF.

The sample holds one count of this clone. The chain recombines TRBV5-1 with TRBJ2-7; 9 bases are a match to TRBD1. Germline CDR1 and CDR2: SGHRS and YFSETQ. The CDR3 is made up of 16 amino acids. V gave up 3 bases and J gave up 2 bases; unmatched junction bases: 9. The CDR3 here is CASSYLTGGAPYEQYF. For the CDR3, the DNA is TGCGCCAGCAGCTACCTAACAGGGGGCGCCCCCTACGAGCAGTACTTC.

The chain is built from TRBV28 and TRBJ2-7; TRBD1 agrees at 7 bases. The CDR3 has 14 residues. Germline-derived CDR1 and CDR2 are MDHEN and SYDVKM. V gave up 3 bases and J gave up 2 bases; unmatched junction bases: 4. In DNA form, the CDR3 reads TGTGCCAGCAGTTTGGGTCAGGGGGCCTACGAGCAGTACTTC. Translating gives CASSLGQGAYEQYF.

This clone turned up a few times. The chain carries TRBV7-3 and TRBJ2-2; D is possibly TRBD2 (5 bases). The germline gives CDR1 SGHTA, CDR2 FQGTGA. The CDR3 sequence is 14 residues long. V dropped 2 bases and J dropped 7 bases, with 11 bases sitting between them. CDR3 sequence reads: CASSLLGSGGELFF. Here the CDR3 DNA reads TGTGCCAGCAGCTTATTAGGGAGCGGCGGGGAGCTGTTTTTT. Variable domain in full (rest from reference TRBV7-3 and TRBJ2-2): GAGVSQTPSNKVTEKGKYVELRCDPISGHTALYWYRQSLGQGPEFLIYFQGTGAADDSGLPNDRFFAVRPEGSVSTLKIQRTERGDSAVYLCASSLLGSGGELFFGEGSRLTVL.

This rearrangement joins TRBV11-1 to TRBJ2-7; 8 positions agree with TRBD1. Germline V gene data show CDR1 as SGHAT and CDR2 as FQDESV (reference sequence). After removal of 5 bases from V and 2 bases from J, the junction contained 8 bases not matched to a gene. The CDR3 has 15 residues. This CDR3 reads CASSRDRTTTYEQYF. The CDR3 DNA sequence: TGTGCCAGCAGCCGGGACAGGACGACAACCTACGAGCAGTACTTC.

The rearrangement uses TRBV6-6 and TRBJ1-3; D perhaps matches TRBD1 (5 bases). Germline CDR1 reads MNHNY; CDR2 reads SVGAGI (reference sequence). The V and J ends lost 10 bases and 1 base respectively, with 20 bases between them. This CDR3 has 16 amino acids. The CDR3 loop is CAISSGAHASGNTIYF. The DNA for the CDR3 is TGTGCCATCTCGAGCGGGGCCCATGCTTCTGGAAACACCATATATTTT.

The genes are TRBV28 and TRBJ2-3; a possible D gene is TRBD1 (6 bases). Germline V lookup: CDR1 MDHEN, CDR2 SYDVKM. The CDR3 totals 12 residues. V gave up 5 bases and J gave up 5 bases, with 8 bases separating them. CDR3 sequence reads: CASSKTGDTQYF. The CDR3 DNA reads TGTGCCAGCAGTAAGACAGGAGATACGCAGTATTTT.

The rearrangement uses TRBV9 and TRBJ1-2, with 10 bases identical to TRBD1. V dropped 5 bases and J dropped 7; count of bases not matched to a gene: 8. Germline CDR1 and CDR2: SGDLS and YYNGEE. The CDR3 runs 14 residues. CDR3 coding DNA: TGTGCCAGCAGAGACGACCGGGACAGGGGTGGCTACACCTTC. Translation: CASRDDRDRGGYTF.

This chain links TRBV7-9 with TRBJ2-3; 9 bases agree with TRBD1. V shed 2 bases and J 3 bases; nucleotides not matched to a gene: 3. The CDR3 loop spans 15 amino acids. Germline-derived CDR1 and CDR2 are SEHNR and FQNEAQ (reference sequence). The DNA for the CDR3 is TGTGCCAGCAGCTTAATTGGGACAGGGACAGATACGCAGTATTTT. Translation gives CASSLIGTGTDTQYF.

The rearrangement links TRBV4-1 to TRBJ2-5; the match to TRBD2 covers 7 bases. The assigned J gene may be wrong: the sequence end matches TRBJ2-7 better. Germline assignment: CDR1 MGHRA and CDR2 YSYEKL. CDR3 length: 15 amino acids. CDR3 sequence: CASSHPPGGSYEQYF. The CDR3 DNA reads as TGCGCCAGCAGCCATCCCCCGGGGGGATCCTACGAGCAGTACTTC.

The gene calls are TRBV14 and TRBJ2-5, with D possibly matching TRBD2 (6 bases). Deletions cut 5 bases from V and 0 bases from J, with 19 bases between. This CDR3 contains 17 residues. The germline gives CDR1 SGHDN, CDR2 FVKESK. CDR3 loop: CASSSHPRRGYQETQYF. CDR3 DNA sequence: TGTGCCAGCAGCTCTCATCCTCGACGGGGGTACCAAGAGACCCAGTACTTC.

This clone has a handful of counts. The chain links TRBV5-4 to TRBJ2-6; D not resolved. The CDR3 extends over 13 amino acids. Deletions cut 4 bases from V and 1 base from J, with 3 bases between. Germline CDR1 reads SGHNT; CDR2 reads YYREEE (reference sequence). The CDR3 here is CASSTSGANVLTF. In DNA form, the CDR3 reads TGTGCCAGCAGCACATCTGGGGCCAACGTCCTGACTTTC.

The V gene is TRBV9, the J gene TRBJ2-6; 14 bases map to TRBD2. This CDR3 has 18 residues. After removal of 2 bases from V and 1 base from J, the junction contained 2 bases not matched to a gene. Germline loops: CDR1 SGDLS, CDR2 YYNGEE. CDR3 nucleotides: TGTGCCAGCAGCGTGGGACTAGCGGGAGTTTCTGGGGCCAACGTCCTGACTTTC. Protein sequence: CASSVGLAGVSGANVLTF.

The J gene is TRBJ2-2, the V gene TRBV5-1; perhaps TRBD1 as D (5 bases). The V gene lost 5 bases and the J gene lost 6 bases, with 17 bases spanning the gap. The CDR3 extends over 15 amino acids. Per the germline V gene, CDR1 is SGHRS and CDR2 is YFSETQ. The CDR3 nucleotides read TGCGCCAGCAGTGTTGGGGCAGAAACGTCCGGGGAGCTGTTTTTT. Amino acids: CASSVGAETSGELFF.

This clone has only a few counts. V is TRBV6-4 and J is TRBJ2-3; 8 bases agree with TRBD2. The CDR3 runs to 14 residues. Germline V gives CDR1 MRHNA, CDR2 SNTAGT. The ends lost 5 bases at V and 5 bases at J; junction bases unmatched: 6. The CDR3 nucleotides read TGTGCCAGCAGTTTAACCGGGACTAGAGATACGCAGTATTTT. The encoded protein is CASSLTGTRDTQYF.

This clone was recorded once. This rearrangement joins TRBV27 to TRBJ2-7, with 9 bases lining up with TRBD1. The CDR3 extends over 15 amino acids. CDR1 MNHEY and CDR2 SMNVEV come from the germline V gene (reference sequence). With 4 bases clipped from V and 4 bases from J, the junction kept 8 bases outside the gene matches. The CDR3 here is CASSSTGQGVYEQYF. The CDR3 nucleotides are TGTGCCAGCAGTTCTACGGGACAGGGTGTGTACGAGCAGTACTTC.